A selection of T cell receptor beta chains follows, all from one sample in a study of shared clonotypes between healthy human individuals. The method was immunoSEQ multiplex PCR; TCRdb's version includes in-frame clones alone and lacks a portion of them. In the table there are fewer than 550,000 clones, almost 80% of which are singletons. The sequenced sample was PBMCs. These receptors came from a middle-aged woman in good health. Some clones in this sample may be carry-over from other donors' samples. The CDR3 runs from the conserved cysteine through the conserved F or W. Each record gives: CDR3 protein, V gene.

CASSYSLAGELFF	TRBV6-5
CASSEVLAGGSTYEQYF	TRBV6-4
CASSLTWTEAFF	TRBV13
CASSLTGGGYNEQFF	TRBV5-4
CASSQGALSVSGNTIYF	TRBV4-1
CASSEEGFPSYEQYF	TRBV6-1
CASSSFRGSSYNEQFF	TRBV4-1
CASSLMGNRDTEAFF	TRBV7-2
CATSRDQVANEKLFF	TRBV15
CASMGDRVGSPLHF	TRBV28
CASSSAASMDSPLHF	TRBV28
CASSGGPGSTDTQYF	TRBV9
CASSLSTGTLLFF	TRBV27
CASRHPAGSYEQYF	TRBV27
CAWSNSRVRPNTEAFF	TRBV30
CASSLGGREEIYEQYF	TRBV5-5
CASILGTNYNEQFF	TRBV7-9
CASSWGQSQETQYF	TRBV19
CASKLGGPSYEQYF	TRBV27
CASSLAERNQPQHF	TRBV18
CASSPFERGLTDTQYF	TRBV7-3
CASSYESTDTQYF	TRBV6-6
CASSRDRPITEAFF	TRBV27
CASSERLAGGPRLYNEQFF	TRBV9
CSVAGKANTGELFF	TRBV29-1
CASRTGNSNQPQHF	TRBV28
CASSLAGQGVSYEQYF	TRBV5-1
CASSDDSPREKLFF	TRBV2
CASGRGPLDYGYTF	TRBV2
CASRPSGSTDTQYF	TRBV6-6
CASSKRQGGILYQPQHF	TRBV21-1
CAWSTTGTSYGGHNEQFF	TRBV30
CASSLGTTSTGELFF	TRBV7-6
CASSISPGLAGGSSYNEQFF	TRBV19
CASSDNEQYF	TRBV10-2
CASSYSRVSTEAFF	TRBV6-6
CASAEGLLGLGTQYF	TRBV19
CASKLFQGTNEKLFF	TRBV2
CASSLGVAAQETQYF	TRBV9
CASSVEGQNSYEQYF	TRBV9
CASSILGNTEAFF	TRBV28
CASSQGASQETQYF	TRBV5-1
CASSLGGAFYNEQFF	TRBV7-3
CASSPDLGRRANEQFF	TRBV7-3
CASSTPGTGNTEAFF	TRBV5-6
CASTALLGSNQPQHF	TRBV6-1
CGVEGDYSYEQYF	TRBV29-1
CASSPDPATNEKLFF	TRBV18
CASSYSGTSGSNEQFF	TRBV6-6
CASMGGTYQETQYF	TRBV27
CAAGGPLGAKNIQYF	TRBV28
CASSYGTDNYEQYF	TRBV27
CAWRMGFGGSTGELFF	TRBV30
CASSVGGSNTGELFF	TRBV9
CASHRAGGTYEQYF	TRBV6-6
CSVGGAGTSGTYEQYF	TRBV29-1